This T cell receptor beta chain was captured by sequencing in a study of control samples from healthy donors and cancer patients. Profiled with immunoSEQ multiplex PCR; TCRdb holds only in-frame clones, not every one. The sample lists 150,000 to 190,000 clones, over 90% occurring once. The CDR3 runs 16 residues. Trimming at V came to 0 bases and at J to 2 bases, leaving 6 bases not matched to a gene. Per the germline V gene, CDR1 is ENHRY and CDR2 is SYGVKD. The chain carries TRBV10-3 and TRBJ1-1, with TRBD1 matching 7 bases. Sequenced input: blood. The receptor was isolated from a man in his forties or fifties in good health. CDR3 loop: CAISESLRQGNTEAFF. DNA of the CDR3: TGTGCCATCAGTGAGTCGTTGAGACAGGGAAACACTGAAGCTTTCTTT.